This T cell receptor beta chain derives from a study of CD8+CD57+ T cells in acquired aplastic anemia. It was genomic DNA that served as the template for profiling TCR beta VDJ and CDR3. TCRdb ran MiXCR on the reads and lists one entry per CDR3 protein. The table lists roughly 180,000 distinct CDR3 sequences, about half of them singletons, with under 3% in the top ten. Only a few counts were recorded for this clonotype. The antigen is unknown. CDR3 size: 17 residues. Trimming removed 0 bases from V and 0 bases from J, with 12 bases in between. Germline loops: CDR1 LGHNA, CDR2 YSLEER. Notes on the study in general: Patients and controls had CD8+ Simpson's diversity values that were not significantly distinct. The number of CD8+ CDR3 sequences shared by patients and controls was approximately 30.

This TCR derives from a human donor in good health. Sequencing was performed on sorted CD4+, CD8+, or CD8+CD57+ T cells (not recorded which) from PBMCs. V gene TRBV4-3 combines with J gene TRBJ1-3; D uncertain. In DNA, the CDR3 is TGCGCCAGCAGCCAAGAATTCTGGGGAGGCTCTGGAAACACCATATATTTT. It codes for CASSQEFWGGSGNTIYF.